Following are 8 T cell receptor beta chains from one sample sequenced in a study of vaccination and CD4 T cells after COVID-19. Cultured CD4+ T cell DNA was sequenced using the Oncomine TCR Beta short-read assay. TCRdb itself ran the PCR reads through MiXCR, one entry per CDR3 protein. The repertoire consists of 13,000 to 15,000 distinct CDR3 sequences, with around 57% occurring once and the leading ten covering roughly 13%. The treatment was: approximately 10-day PBMC culture with coronavirus spike peptide pools or control peptides (ViraFEST assay). The antigens these receptors bind are not known. The source material was CD4+ T cells from blood, cultured in vitro. These receptors all stem from a human donor who had recovered from COVID-19.

The rearrangement links TRBV2 to TRBJ2-2, with TRBD2 matching 9 bases. CDR1 and CDR2 (germline): SNHLY, FYNNEI. This CDR3 contains 16 residues. Unmatched junction bases numbered 9, after V lost 3 bases and J lost 7 bases. This CDR3 reads CASSEGGRAIIGELFF. The CDR3, as DNA: TGTGCCAGCAGTGAGGGCGGGAGGGCGATTATCGGGGAGCTGTTTTTT. The entire variable domain, with the rest obtained from reference TRBV2 and TRBJ2-2, is as follows: EPEVTQTPSHQVTQMGQEVILRCVPISNHLYFYWYRQILGQKVEFLVSFYNNEISEKSEIFDDQFSVERPDGSNFTLKIRSTKLEDSAMYFCASSEGGRAIIGELFFGEGSRLTVL.

V is TRBV6-1 and J is TRBJ2-7; D might be TRBD1 or TRBD2, each matching 5 bases. Between the trimmed V and J ends, which lost 7 bases and 5 bases, there was a span of 21 bases. CDR1 is MNHNS and CDR2 is SASEGT in the germline V gene. This CDR3 is 15 amino acids long. CDR3: CASIPSRDGLDEQYF. The CDR3 DNA is TGTGCCAGCATTCCCTCCCGGGACGGTCTAGACGAGCAGTACTTC.

Comments on this clonotype: A much larger clonotype is one base distant, so this may be a read error. Likely a read error: the CDR3 ends without its conserved phenylalanine or tryptophan. This sequence joins TRBV20-1 and TRBJ1-1; perhaps TRBD1 as D (5 bases). Germline loops: CDR1 DFQATT, CDR2 SNEGSKA (reference sequence). The CDR3 is made up of 15 amino acids. The germline V and J ends were trimmed by 3 bases and 1 base, with 15 bases remaining between them. As DNA, the CDR3 is TGCAGTGCTAGCTCTCCCTTGACAGCGAACACTGAAGCTTTCTCT. This gives the protein CSASSPLTANTEAFS.

The rearrangement uses TRBV2 and TRBJ2-7; D might be TRBD1 (5 bases). Trimming left V 5 bases short and J 3 bases short, with 11 bases between. CDR1 and CDR2 from the germline V gene are SNHLY and FYNNEI. The CDR3 extends over 13 amino acids. The CDR3 sequence is CASSRQSLYEQYF. CDR3 coding DNA: TGTGCCAGCAGTAGACAGTCTCTCTACGAGCAGTACTTC. The full variable domain, completed using reference TRBV2 and TRBJ2-7, is EPEVTQTPSHQVTQMGQEVILRCVPISNHLYFYWYRQILGQKVEFLVSFYNNEISEKSEIFDDQFSVERPDGSNFTLKIRSTKLEDSAMYFCASSRQSLYEQYFGPGTRLTVT.

In its sample, this clonotype was seen a few times. The chain employs TRBV6-1 and TRBJ2-7; 8 nucleotides match TRBD2. The germline V gene encodes CDR1 MNHNS and CDR2 SASEGT. V was clipped by 6 bases and J by 4 bases; unmatched bases: 11. The CDR3 extends over 15 amino acids. CDR3 sequence reads: CASSPETGGSYEQYF. The DNA of the CDR3 is TGTGCCAGCAGCCCCGAGACGGGAGGGAGTTACGAGCAGTACTTC.

The chain carries TRBV6-1 and TRBJ2-7; D may match TRBD1 or TRBD2 (5 bases each). Germline V gene lookup returns CDR1 MNHNS and CDR2 SASEGT. V was shortened by 3 bases and J by 5 bases, with 5 bases between the two germline ends. This CDR3 comprises 11 residues. The CDR3 sequence: CASSEGDEQYF. CDR3 DNA: TGTGCCAGCAGTGAGGGGGACGAGCAGTACTTC.

The rearrangement links TRBV7-2 to TRBJ2-5; 8 positions match TRBD1. The CDR3 has 14 residues. Trimming took 5 bases from V and 4 from J; bases not matched to a gene: 6. From germline, CDR1 is SGHTA and CDR2 FQGNSA. This CDR3 is CASSQDRAGETQYF. In nucleotides, the CDR3 is TGTGCCAGCAGCCAGGACAGGGCGGGAGAGACCCAGTACTTC.

CDR3 in amino acids: CASSAEIRGSSPLHF. The DNA of the CDR3 is TGTGCCAGCAGTGCAGAAATCAGGGGGTCCTCACCCCTCCACTTT. J is TRBJ1-6 and V is TRBV6-1; 7 bases map to TRBD1. The CDR3 totals 15 residues. Germline CDR1 and CDR2: MNHNS and SASEGT. J gave up 10 bases and V 4 bases, and 10 bases lay outside the gene matches.